This T cell receptor (beta chain) is from a study of T cell responses to AZD1222 COVID-19 vaccine (TCRdb year 2021). Notes on the research overall: TCR sequencing covered about 230 trial participants: 207 given two doses of AZD1222 and some 25 given two doses of MenACWY control vaccine. Enrollment into the trials was organized by age into subgroups of 18-55, 56-69 and 70-plus years, and those subgroups contained roughly 140, 27 and 60 TCR-sequenced participants, respectively. Findings and caveats that apply to the study as a whole: Participants were mostly white British, with more females than males. The authors suggested clonal diversity may have been underestimated. Conclusions about previously exposed vaccinees are limited, since just five or six AZD1222 recipients were seropositive for SARS-CoV-2 at baseline. Nearly half of unique spike-specific TCRs reportedly recognized epitopes outside regions mutated in the B.1.351 and B.1.1.7 variants. Because no samples from the day 14 peak response were available, repertoires could be characterized only after the peak T cell response. After two AZD1222 doses, spike-specific TCR breadth and depth were significantly higher than at day 0 and than in MenACWY recipients. The 56-69-year group was small, and its depth increase did not reach significance, likely because of low power. Vaccine-associated CD4 TCRs spanned the whole spike protein, with dominant responses in regions 160-218 and 743-854.

Details on this clone: Its recognized antigen is unknown. No base quality information exists; no much larger clone differs at one position.

V lost 6 bases and J lost 0 bases, and the count of bases not matched to a germline gene is 2. CDR1 and CDR2, per the germline V gene, are SGHTA and FQGTGA. The CDR3, from cysteine to phenylalanine, totals 15 residues. The sequence is cut down to CDR3 DNA, 45 bases in frame from base 1. The CDR3 regions of human TCRbeta chains were subjected to immunosequencing. From the authors' description of their analysis: TCRs in the repertoires were compared against a reference library of SARS-CoV-2-specific TCRs that had been generated with the MIRA antigen-specificity platform. Breadth was defined as the fraction of unique TCRs that were SARS-CoV-2-associated, and depth was defined as the fraction of total T cells that were SARS-CoV-2-associated. Using the MIRA data, every spike-specific TCR was mapped to the spike region that the TCR reacted to and assigned to either a CD4 or a CD8 class. Log10-transformed breadth and depth values were compared by one-way ANOVA with Sidak's multiple comparisons tests. In TCRdb, the immuneACCESS table is reduced to in-frame sequences with V and J assigned. These tables do not hold every clone; where another copy was compared, an unresolved V gene accounts for under half, and the others remain unexplained. The V and J calls and clone size were taken over from that table, and D and trimming were inferred from the DNA. The sample records 70,000 to 95,000 clones, about 93% of which are singletons. The ten largest account for 11% of the sample.

What the time point label conveys for this sample: about 28 days (+/-7) after the second vaccine dose. Because spike-specific TCR depth and breadth did not differ between the two schedules, AZD1222 recipients who got a second dose at roughly 4 weeks were pooled with those who got a second dose at roughly 12 weeks. Vaccinee samples came from UK trials COV001 and COV002, including a single-blind randomized controlled phase 2/3 trial of AZD1222 (ChAdOx1 nCoV-19) in healthy adults. For TCRbeta chain sequencing, PBMC samples were collected from trial participants at day 0 and at day 28 after the second dose.

The material was peripheral blood, obtained 28 days after the second AZD1222 dose. This receptor was taken from an adult who received the AZD1222 COVID-19 vaccine. Rearrangement joined TRBV7-3 to TRBJ2-1, with TRBD2 identical over 10 junction bases. CDR3 sequence: CASRLAGASYNEQFF. DNA sequence: TGTGCCAGCAGGCTAGCGGGGGCCTCCTACAATGAGCAGTTCTTC. With all but the CDR3 taken from the reference TRBV7-3 and TRBJ2-1 genes, the full variable domain is: GAGVSQTPSNKVTEKGKYVELRCDPISGHTALYWYRQSLGQGPEFLIYFQGTGAADDSGLPNDRFFAVRPEGSVSTLKIQRTERGDSAVYLCASRLAGASYNEQFFGPGTRLTVL.